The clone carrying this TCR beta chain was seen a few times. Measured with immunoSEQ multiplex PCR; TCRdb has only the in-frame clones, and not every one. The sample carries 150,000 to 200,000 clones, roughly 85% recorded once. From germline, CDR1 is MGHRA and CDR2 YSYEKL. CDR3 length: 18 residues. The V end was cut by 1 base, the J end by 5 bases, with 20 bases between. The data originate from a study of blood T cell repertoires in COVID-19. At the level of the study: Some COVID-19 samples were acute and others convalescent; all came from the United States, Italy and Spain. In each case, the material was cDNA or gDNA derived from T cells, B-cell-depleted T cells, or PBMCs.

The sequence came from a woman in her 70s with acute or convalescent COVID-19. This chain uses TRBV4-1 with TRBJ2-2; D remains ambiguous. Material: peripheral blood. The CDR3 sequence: CASSQASVGSATTGELFF. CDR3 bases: TGCGCCAGCAGCCAAGCATCGGTGGGCTCCGCGACGACCGGGGAGCTGTTTTTT.